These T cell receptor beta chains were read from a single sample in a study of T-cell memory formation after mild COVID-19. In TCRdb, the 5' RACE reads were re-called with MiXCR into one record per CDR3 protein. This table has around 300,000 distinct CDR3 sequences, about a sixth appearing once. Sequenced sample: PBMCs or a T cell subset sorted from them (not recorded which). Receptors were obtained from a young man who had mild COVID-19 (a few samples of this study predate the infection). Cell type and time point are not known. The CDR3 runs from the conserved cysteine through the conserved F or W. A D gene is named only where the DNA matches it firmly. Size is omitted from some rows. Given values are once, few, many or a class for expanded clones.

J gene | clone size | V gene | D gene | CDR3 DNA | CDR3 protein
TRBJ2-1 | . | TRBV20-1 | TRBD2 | TGCAGTGCTACCCCCGGGACTAGCGGGGGGAGGGTGTTCTTC | CSATPGTSGGRVFF
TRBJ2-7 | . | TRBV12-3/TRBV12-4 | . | TGTGCCAGCATTCCGTACCCTCCCCGAATCTACGAGCAGTACTTC | CASIPYPPRIYEQYF
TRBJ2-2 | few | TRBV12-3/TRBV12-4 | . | TGTGCCAGCAGTTTGTCTAACACCGGGGAGCTGTTTTTT | CASSLSNTGELFF
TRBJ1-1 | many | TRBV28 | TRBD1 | TGTGCCAGCAGTTTAGGCGGGGACAGCGAGGAAGCTTTCTTT | CASSLGGDSEEAFF
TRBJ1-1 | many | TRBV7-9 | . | TGTGCCAGCAGCCGCGGACTCCTAAACACTGAAGCTTTCTTT | CASSRGLLNTEAFF
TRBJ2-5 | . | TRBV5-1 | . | TGCGCCAGCAGCTTGGACAACCCAGAGACCCAGTACTTC | CASSLDNPETQYF
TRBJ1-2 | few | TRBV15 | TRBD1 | TGTGCCACCAGCAAGTTCGGGACAGGGAGTAACTATGGCTACACCTTC | CATSKFGTGSNYGYTF
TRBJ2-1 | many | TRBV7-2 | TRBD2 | TGTGCCAGCAGCTGGGGACTAGCGGGGGGAAATGAGCAGTTCTTC | CASSWGLAGGNEQFF
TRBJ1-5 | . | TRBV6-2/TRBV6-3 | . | TGTGCCAGCAGGCGCGGGGCTGCCCTTACCCGCAATCAGCCCCAGCATTTT | CASRRGAALTRNQPQHF
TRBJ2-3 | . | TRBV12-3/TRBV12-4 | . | TGTGCCAGCAGAAATGGAGGGGGCAGTGATACGCAGTATTTT | CASRNGGGSDTQYF
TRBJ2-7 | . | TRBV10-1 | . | TGCGCCAGCAGTGAGGTGTCGGCGGCATACCTCTACGAGCAGTACTTC | CASSEVSAAYLYEQYF
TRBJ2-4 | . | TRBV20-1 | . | TGCAGTGCTAGATACGCTATTCTCGAAAACATTCAGTACTTC | CSARYAILENIQYF
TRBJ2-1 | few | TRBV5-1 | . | TGCGCCAGCAGCCTTACAGGGCTGTGGGAGCAGTTCTTC | CASSLTGLWEQFF